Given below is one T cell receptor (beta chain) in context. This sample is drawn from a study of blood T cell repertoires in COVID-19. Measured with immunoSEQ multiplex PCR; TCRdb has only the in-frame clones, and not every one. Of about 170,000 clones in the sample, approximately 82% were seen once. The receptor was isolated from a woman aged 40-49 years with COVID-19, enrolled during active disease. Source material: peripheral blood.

This CDR3 is CASSWVWGQHYEQYF. The CDR3 DNA is TGTGCCAGCAGTTGGGTGTGGGGACAGCATTACGAGCAGTACTTC. The J gene is TRBJ2-7, the V gene TRBV6-2 or TRBV6-3; TRBD1 agrees at 7 bases. Germline assignment: CDR1 MNHEY and CDR2 SVGEGT. V shed 4 bases, J shed 4 bases, and the junction held 10 bases outside the gene matches. This CDR3 spans 15 amino acids.